The 31 T cell receptor beta chains below were found in one sample sequenced in a study of OX40 agonist ivuxolimab in advanced cancers. Using immunoSEQ multiplex PCR, the repertoire was profiled, and TCRdb retains in-frame clones only, with some absent. The repertoire includes about 61,000 clones, 87% of them detected once, and around 0.37% sits in the top ten. The sequencing here drew on CD4+ or CD8+ T cells sorted from blood, taken in a trial of the OX40 agonist ivuxolimab. The receptors here all came from an adult with an advanced solid tumor such as melanoma, head and neck, liver or kidney cancer.

V gene TRBV20-1 combines with J gene TRBJ2-3, with a weak D call TRBD2 (5 bases). V was pared by 8 bases and J by 6 bases, with 12 bases between. There are 11 residues in the CDR3. The germline V gene has CDR1 DFQATT and CDR2 SNEGSKA (reference sequence). The CDR3 nucleotides read TGCAGTCCGCGGGCGGCGGATACGCAGTATTTT. Its protein product is CSPRAADTQYF.

The V gene is TRBV15, the J gene TRBJ1-1; D not resolved. V was trimmed by 0 bases and J by 0 bases, leaving 5 bases between them. The length of the CDR3 is 14 residues. Per germline, CDR1 LNHNV and CDR2 YYDKDF (reference sequence). CDR3 nucleotide sequence: TGTGCCACCAGCAGAGACCGAATGAACACTGAAGCTTTCTTT. This codes for CATSRDRMNTEAFF.

The chain uses TRBV7-2 and TRBJ2-2; D unclear. The CDR3 extends over 13 amino acids. Germline CDR1 SGHTA, CDR2 FQGNSA. V dropped 0 bases and J dropped 6 bases, with 5 bases sitting between them. The CDR3 DNA sequence: TGTGCCAGCAGCTTAGCAAGGTCCGGGGAGCTGTTTTTT. This codes for CASSLARSGELFF.

V gene TRBV11-2 combines with J gene TRBJ2-7; 8 nucleotides match TRBD2. The CDR3 spans 14 residues. V lost 1 base to trimming and J lost 6 bases; unmatched junction nucleotides: 5. Germline-derived CDR1 and CDR2 are SGHAT and FQNNGV. The CDR3, as DNA: TGTGCCAGCAGCTTAGTGCCGGGGGGGCGCGAGCAGTACTTC. Residues: CASSLVPGGREQYF.

As concerns this clone: Other DNA sequences in the sample encode the same CDR3. J is TRBJ1-1 and V is TRBV7-9; no clear D gene. Germline CDR1 is SEHNR and CDR2 is FQNEAQ (reference sequence). The CDR3 sequence is 14 residues long. Deletions cut 4 bases from V and 2 bases from J, with 11 bases between. DNA for the CDR3: TGTGCCAGCAGCTCCCGGGCCTCTAACACTGAAGCTTTCTTT. Translation: CASSSRASNTEAFF. Together with reference TRBV7-9 and TRBJ1-1, the CDR3 gives the full variable domain: DTGVSQNPRHKITKRGQNVTFRCDPISEHNRLYWYRQTLGQGPEFLTYFQNEAQLEKSRLLSDRFSAERPKGSFSTLEIQRTEQGDSAMYLCASSSRASNTEAFFGQGTRLTVV.

This rearrangement joins TRBV5-6 to TRBJ1-5, with D hard to call. CDR3 length: 16 amino acids. Trimming took off 1 base at V and 1 base at J, with 12 bases between the two ends. Per the germline V gene, CDR1 is SGHDT and CDR2 is YYEEEE. CDR3 loop: CASSLRVGQSNQPQHF. For the CDR3, the DNA is TGTGCCAGCAGCTTGCGTGTGGGCCAGAGCAATCAGCCCCAGCATTTT.

This chain joins TRBV5-4 and TRBJ2-2; D is undetermined. This CDR3 has 16 amino acids. Germline V gene sequence: CDR1 SGHNT, CDR2 YYREEE (reference sequence). V was shortened by 2 bases and J by 5 bases, with 16 bases between the two germline ends. The CDR3 is CASSFAPGVRTGELFF. DNA of the CDR3: TGTGCCAGCAGCTTCGCCCCTGGGGTTCGGACCGGGGAGCTGTTTTTT. Full variable domain (remainder filled in from reference TRBV5-4 and TRBJ2-2): ETGVTQSPTHLIKTRGQQVTLRCSSQSGHNTVSWYQQALGQGPQFIFQYYREEENGRGNFPPRFSGLQFPNYSSELNVNALELDDSALYLCASSFAPGVRTGELFFGEGSRLTVL.

V and J are TRBV27 and TRBJ1-5; D not certain. There are 13 residues in the CDR3. V gave up 6 bases and J gave up 0 bases, with 6 bases separating them. Germline V CDR1 and CDR2: MNHEY, SMNVEV (reference sequence). The CDR3 region has the DNA TGTGCCAGCAGCCCAGATAGCAATCAGCCCCAGCATTTT. Residues: CASSPDSNQPQHF.

The chain is built from TRBV7-2 and TRBJ2-7; D gene ambiguous. CDR1 SGHTA and CDR2 FQGNSA come from the germline V gene. V gave up 10 bases and J gave up 0 bases, with 22 bases separating them. The CDR3 sequence is 16 residues long. CDR3 nucleotide sequence: TGTGCCAATGTACGGGTCCCAGACAACCTCTCCTACGAGCAGTACTTC. Its translation is CANVRVPDNLSYEQYF. The full variable domain, in which reference TRBV7-2 and TRBJ2-7 provide the parts outside the CDR3, is GAGVSQSPSNKVTEKGKDVELRCDPISGHTALYWYRQSLGQGLEFLIYFQGNSAPDKSGLPSDRFSAERTGGSVSTLTIQRTQQEDSAVYLCANVRVPDNLSYEQYFGPGTRLTVT.

V and J are TRBV27 and TRBJ2-7; no clear D. V lost 5 bases and J lost 7, with 24 bases in between. The V gene's germline CDR1 is MNHEY and CDR2 SMNVEV (reference sequence). The CDR3 consists of 16 residues. CDR3 amino acids: CASSADRAPPLREQYF. Here the CDR3 DNA reads TGTGCCAGCAGTGCAGACCGGGCCCCCCCCTTAAGAGAGCAGTACTTC.

In this sample, this clone turned up a few times. The chain employs TRBV27 and TRBJ1-6, with TRBD1 as a possible D gene (5 bases). CDR1 and CDR2 (germline): MNHEY, SMNVEV (reference sequence). V shed 3 bases and J shed 9 bases, with 12 bases lying between them. The length of the CDR3 is 14 residues. CDR3 protein: CASSFEGLFSPLHF. The CDR3 nucleotides read TGTGCCAGCAGTTTCGAGGGGCTATTTTCACCCCTCCACTTT.

This chain links TRBV7-2 with TRBJ1-3; D is unclear. Germline CDR1 is SGHTA and CDR2 is FQGNSA. Trimming took 6 bases from V and 3 from J, leaving 6 bases between them. The CDR3 is made up of 12 amino acids. Here the CDR3 DNA reads TGTGCCAGCAGGGCCGTTGGAAACACCATATATTTT. Its protein is CASRAVGNTIYF.

V is TRBV7-9 and J is TRBJ1-5, with a possible D match to TRBD1 (5 bases). CDR1 and CDR2 from the germline V gene are SEHNR and FQNEAQ (reference sequence). This CDR3 spans 16 amino acids. V was trimmed by 5 bases and J by 4 bases, leaving 18 bases between them. CDR3 in DNA: TGTGCCAGCAGCATTGGGGCAGGGAATAAGAATCAGCCCCAGCATTTT. This codes for CASSIGAGNKNQPQHF.

The gene calls are TRBV7-9 and TRBJ1-2, with no clear D. Germline CDR1 reads SEHNR; CDR2 reads FQNEAQ (reference sequence). This CDR3 region has 17 residues. V lost 2 bases and J lost 2, with 18 bases in between. DNA for the CDR3: TGTGCCAGCAGCTTAAGTTTAGGCCCCCTCGGAAACTATGGCTACACCTTC. As protein: CASSLSLGPLGNYGYTF.

J is TRBJ1-6 and V is TRBV5-1; D ambiguous. Trimming took off 0 bases at V and 7 bases at J, with 11 bases between the two ends. The CDR3 has 15 amino acids. The germline gives CDR1 SGHRS, CDR2 YFSETQ. CDR3 DNA: TGCGCCAGCAGCTTGGAGGGTAACCTGAATTCACCCCTCCACTTT. Encoded protein: CASSLEGNLNSPLHF.

The rearrangement uses TRBV6-1 and TRBJ2-2; D call uncertain. Germline CDR1 is MNHNS and CDR2 is SASEGT. CDR3 size: 11 residues. Trimming shortened V by 6 bases and J by 5 bases, and 4 bases separated the two germline ends. CDR3 sequence (DNA): TGTGCCAGCAGGGCTACCGGGGAGCTGTTTTTT. Its protein product is CASRATGELFF.

This chain uses TRBV4-1 with TRBJ2-7, with 7 bases that match TRBD2. This CDR3 contains 17 residues. Germline assignment: CDR1 MGHRA and CDR2 YSYEKL. J lost 1 base, V lost 3 bases, and 12 bases had no gene match. As DNA, the CDR3 is TGCGCCAGCAGCCAGAGGCGCGCAGCGGGGAATTCCTACGAGCAGTACTTC. Encoded protein: CASSQRRAAGNSYEQYF.

The chain couples TRBV6-1 to TRBJ1-6; a possible D gene is TRBD1 (6 bases). Germline V gene data show CDR1 as MNHNS and CDR2 as SASEGT. There are 17 residues in the CDR3. The V end was cut by 0 bases, the J end by 6 bases, with 15 bases between. CDR3 DNA: TGTGCCAGCAGTGAAGCCCCCTCAGGGGCGGGTAATTCACCCCTCCACTTT. Protein sequence: CASSEAPSGAGNSPLHF.

This clone has a handful of counts. This chain uses TRBV7-8 with TRBJ2-3; TRBD2 matches 8 bases. The V gene end was trimmed by 7 bases and the J gene end by 4 bases; junction bases not matched to a gene: 13. Germline assignment: CDR1 SGHVS and CDR2 FQNEAQ. The CDR3 covers 16 residues. CDR3 coding DNA: TGTGCCAGCAACCACCCGGGAGGGGGTTTCGCAGATACGCAGTATTTT. This encodes CASNHPGGGFADTQYF.

This clone was counted a few times. CDR3 amino acids: CASGGTAGSTEAFF. The DNA of the CDR3 is TGTGCTAGTGGGGGGACAGCGGGGTCCACTGAAGCTTTCTTT. The gene calls are TRBV12-5 and TRBJ1-1, with 7 bases matching TRBD1. CDR1 LGHNT and CDR2 FRNRAP come from the germline V gene. This CDR3 has 14 residues. V lost 6 bases, J lost 4 bases, and 8 bases stayed unmatched.

The chain recombines TRBV11-2 with TRBJ2-2; TRBD2 matches 11 bases. There are 19 residues in the CDR3. With V trimmed by 4 bases and J by 3 bases, 13 bases remained unmatched. Per germline, CDR1 SGHAT and CDR2 FQNNGV. DNA of the CDR3: TGTGCCAGCAGCTCGACCCTCTTAGCGGGGGGGCGCGACACCGGGGAGCTGTTTTTT. Protein sequence: CASSSTLLAGGRDTGELFF.

This rearrangement joins TRBV5-6 to TRBJ1-2; 8 bases are shared with TRBD1. J was trimmed by 7 bases and V by 0 bases; bases with no gene match: 5. CDR3 size: 14 residues. Germline CDR1 reads SGHDT; CDR2 reads YYEEEE. In DNA, the CDR3 is TGTGCCAGCAGCTTGGCCGGACAGGGCTTTGGCTACACCTTC. Protein sequence: CASSLAGQGFGYTF.

The chain is built from TRBV6-1 and TRBJ2-7; D unresolved. CDR1 is MNHNS, CDR2 SASEGT, per germline. CDR3 length: 13 amino acids. Trimming removed 5 bases at V and 2 bases at J, with 10 bases between. This chain's CDR3 is CASSPGDAYEQYF. As DNA, the CDR3 is TGTGCCAGCAGTCCCGGTGATGCCTACGAGCAGTACTTC.

The chain is built from TRBV6-4 and TRBJ1-2; TRBD1 matches at 7 bases. V shed 6 bases and J 2 bases; nucleotides not matched to a gene: 3. From germline, CDR1 is MRHNA and CDR2 SNTAGT. The CDR3 has 13 residues. The CDR3 protein is CASSKTGNYGYTF. The CDR3, as DNA: TGTGCCAGCAGCAAGACAGGGAACTATGGCTACACCTTC.

The chain recombines TRBV11-2 with TRBJ2-7; D gene ambiguous. V gave up 2 bases and J gave up 6 bases, with 5 bases separating them. Looked up from germline, CDR1 is SGHAT and CDR2 is FQNNGV. The CDR3 runs 11 residues. The CDR3 DNA follows: TGTGCCAGCAGCTTAATGGGCGAGCAGTACTTC. This gives the protein CASSLMGEQYF.

This clone was detected once. J is TRBJ2-1 and V is TRBV10-3; D could derive from TRBD1 or TRBD2 (5 bases each). Germline CDR1 is ENHRY and CDR2 is SYGVKD. The ends were cut back, 4 bases at V and 5 bases at J, with 18 bases in the middle. The CDR3 totals 16 residues. The CDR3 loop reads CAISALFSGTHNEQFF. CDR3 DNA sequence: TGTGCCATCAGTGCTTTGTTCTCGGGGACGCACAATGAGCAGTTCTTC.

As regards this clone: Additional DNA sequences in this sample encode the identical CDR3. The chain joins TRBV14 to TRBJ2-7; D call uncertain. V was pared by 3 bases and J by 3 bases, with 3 bases between. The CDR3 is 11 amino acids. CDR1 and CDR2 (germline): SGHDN, FVKESK. The CDR3 DNA sequence: TGTGCCAGCAGCCACAACTACGAGCAGTACTTC. It encodes CASSHNYEQYF.

This chain joins TRBV5-1 and TRBJ1-2; TRBD1 matches at 10 bases. V shed 6 bases and J 1 base; nucleotides not matched to a gene: 3. CDR3 length: 14 residues. In germline, CDR1 is SGHRS, CDR2 YFSETQ. Here the CDR3 DNA reads TGCGCCAGCACCGGACAGGGGGTTAACTATGGCTACACCTTC. Encoded protein: CASTGQGVNYGYTF.

This chain connects TRBV10-2 to TRBJ2-3; D perhaps matches TRBD1 (6 bases). CDR1 is WSHSY and CDR2 is SAAADI in the germline V gene. This CDR3 has 13 amino acids. The ends were cut back, 3 bases at V and 4 bases at J, with 8 bases in the middle. The CDR3 protein is CASSEQGPDTQYF. In nucleotides, the CDR3 is TGCGCCAGCAGTGAACAGGGTCCAGATACGCAGTATTTT.

This clone was seen once. J is TRBJ1-5 and V is TRBV7-2; D is ambiguous. With 5 bases removed from V and 0 bases from J, the gap between germline ends came to 14 bases. The CDR3 runs 16 residues. CDR1 is SGHTA, CDR2 FQGNSA, per germline. The CDR3 spells CASSPRRGNSNQPQHF. The CDR3 nucleotides are TGTGCCAGCAGCCCCCGGCGAGGGAATAGCAATCAGCCCCAGCATTTT.

The chain recombines TRBV15 with TRBJ1-4; TRBD1 agrees at 7 bases. V shed 1 base, J shed 7 bases, and the junction held 6 bases outside the gene matches. CDR3 size: 15 residues. Germline CDR1 reads LNHNV; CDR2 reads YYDKDF (reference sequence). Here the CDR3 reads CATSRGLTGIEKLFF. The CDR3 DNA is TGTGCCACCAGCAGAGGTCTGACAGGGATTGAAAAACTGTTTTTT.